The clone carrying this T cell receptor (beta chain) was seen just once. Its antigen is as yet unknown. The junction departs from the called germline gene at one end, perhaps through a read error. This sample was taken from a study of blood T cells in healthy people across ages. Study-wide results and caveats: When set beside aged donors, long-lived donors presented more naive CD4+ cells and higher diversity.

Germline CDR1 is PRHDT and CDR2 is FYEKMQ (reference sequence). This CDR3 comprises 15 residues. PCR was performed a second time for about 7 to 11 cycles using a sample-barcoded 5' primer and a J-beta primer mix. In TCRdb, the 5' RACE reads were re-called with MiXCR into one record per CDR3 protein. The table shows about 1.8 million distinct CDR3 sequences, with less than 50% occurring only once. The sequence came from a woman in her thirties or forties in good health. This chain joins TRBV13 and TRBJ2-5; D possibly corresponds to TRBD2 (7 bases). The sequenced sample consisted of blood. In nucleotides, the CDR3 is TGTACCAGCAGCTTAGGGGGGGCCTGGGGCAATGAGCAGTACTTC. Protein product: CTSSLGGAWGNEQYF.